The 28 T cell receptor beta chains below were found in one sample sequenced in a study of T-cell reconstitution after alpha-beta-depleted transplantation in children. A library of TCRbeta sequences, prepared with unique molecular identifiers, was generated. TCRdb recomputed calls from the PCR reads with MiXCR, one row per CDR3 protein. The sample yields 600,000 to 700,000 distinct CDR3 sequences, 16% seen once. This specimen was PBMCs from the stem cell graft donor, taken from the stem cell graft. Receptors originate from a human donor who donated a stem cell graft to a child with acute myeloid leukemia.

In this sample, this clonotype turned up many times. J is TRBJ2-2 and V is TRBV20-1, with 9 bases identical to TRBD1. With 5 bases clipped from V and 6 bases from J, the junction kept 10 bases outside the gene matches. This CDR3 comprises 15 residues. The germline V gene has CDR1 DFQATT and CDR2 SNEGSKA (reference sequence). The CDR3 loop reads CSADRGQGTPGELFF. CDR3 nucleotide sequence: TGCAGTGCTGACAGAGGACAGGGGACTCCCGGGGAGCTGTTTTTT.

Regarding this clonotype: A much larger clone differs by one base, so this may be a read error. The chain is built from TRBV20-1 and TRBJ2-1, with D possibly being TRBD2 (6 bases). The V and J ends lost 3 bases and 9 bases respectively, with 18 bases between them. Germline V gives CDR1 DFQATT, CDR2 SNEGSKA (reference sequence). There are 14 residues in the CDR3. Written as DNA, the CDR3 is TGCAGTGCTAGGAGAGCGGGCCAAGATACTGAGCAGTTCTTC. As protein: CSARRAGQDTEQFF.

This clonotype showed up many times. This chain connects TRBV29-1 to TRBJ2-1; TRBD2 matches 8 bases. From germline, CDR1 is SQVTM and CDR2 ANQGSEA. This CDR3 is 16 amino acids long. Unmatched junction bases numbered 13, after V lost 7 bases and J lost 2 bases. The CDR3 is CSAPPAGGATYNEQFF. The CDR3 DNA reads TGCAGCGCACCCCCGGCGGGGGGCGCTACCTACAATGAGCAGTTCTTC.

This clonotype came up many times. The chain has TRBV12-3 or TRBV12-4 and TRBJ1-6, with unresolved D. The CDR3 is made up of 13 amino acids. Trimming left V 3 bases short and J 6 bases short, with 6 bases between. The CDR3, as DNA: TGTGCCAGCAGTTTTGGGCCTAATTCACCCCTCCACTTT. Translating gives CASSFGPNSPLHF.

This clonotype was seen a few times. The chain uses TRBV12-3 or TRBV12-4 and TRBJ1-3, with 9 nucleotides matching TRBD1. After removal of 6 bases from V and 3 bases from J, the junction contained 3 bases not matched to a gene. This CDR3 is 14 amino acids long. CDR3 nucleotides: TGTGCCAGCAGAACAGGGGGCCATGGAAACACCATATATTTT. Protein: CASRTGGHGNTIYF.

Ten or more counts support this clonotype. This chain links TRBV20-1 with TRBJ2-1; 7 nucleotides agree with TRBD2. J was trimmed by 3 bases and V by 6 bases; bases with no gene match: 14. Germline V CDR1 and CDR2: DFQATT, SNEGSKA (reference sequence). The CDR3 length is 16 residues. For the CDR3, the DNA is TGCAGTGCCCTTTCCCAGGGAGGGAGCTACTACAATGAGCAGTTCTTC. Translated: CSALSQGGSYYNEQFF.

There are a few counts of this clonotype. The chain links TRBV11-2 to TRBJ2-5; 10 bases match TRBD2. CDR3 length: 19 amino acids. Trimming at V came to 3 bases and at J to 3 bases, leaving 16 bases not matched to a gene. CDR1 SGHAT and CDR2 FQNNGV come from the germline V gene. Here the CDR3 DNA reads TGTGCCAGCAGCTTGCCTTCCTTAGCGGGGGGCGAAGGGAAAGAGACCCAGTACTTC. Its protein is CASSLPSLAGGEGKETQYF. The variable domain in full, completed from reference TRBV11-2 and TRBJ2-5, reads EAGVAQSPRYKIIEKRQSVAFWCNPISGHATLYWYQQILGQGPKLLIQFQNNGVVDDSQLPKDRFSAERLKGVDSTLKIQPAKLEDSAVYLCASSLPSLAGGEGKETQYFGPGTRLLVL.

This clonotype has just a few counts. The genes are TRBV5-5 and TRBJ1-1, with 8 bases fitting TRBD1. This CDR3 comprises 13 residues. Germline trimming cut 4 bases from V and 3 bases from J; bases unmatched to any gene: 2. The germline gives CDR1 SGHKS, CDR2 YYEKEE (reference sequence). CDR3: CASSHRGYTEAFF. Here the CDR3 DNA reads TGTGCCAGCAGCCACAGGGGGTACACTGAAGCTTTCTTT.

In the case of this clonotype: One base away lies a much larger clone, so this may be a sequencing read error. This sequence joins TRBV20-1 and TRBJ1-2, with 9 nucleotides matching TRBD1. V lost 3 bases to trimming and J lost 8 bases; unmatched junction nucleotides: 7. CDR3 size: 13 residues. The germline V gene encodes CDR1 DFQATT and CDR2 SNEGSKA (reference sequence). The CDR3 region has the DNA TGCAGTGCTAGGGCCTGGGGACAGGGAGGCTACACCTTC. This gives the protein CSARAWGQGGYTF.

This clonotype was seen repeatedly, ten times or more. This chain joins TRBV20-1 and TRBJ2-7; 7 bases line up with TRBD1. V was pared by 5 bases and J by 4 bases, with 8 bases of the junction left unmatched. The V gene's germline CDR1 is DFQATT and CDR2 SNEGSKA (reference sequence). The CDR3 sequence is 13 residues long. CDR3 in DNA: TGCAGTGCTTCCGGGACAGATGGATACGAGCAGTACGTC. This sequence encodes CSASGTDGYEQYV.

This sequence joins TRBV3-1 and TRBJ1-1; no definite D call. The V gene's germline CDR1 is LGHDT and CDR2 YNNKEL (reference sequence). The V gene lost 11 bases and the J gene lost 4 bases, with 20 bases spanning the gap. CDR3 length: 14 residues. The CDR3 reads CAFSQSQVGTEAFF. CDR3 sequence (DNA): TGTGCCTTCAGCCAGTCCCAAGTTGGCACTGAAGCTTTCTTT.

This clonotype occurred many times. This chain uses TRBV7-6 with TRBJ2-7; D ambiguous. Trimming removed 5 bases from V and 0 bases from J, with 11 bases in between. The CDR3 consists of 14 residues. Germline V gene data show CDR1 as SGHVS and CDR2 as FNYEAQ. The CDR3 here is CASSPDRFSYEQYF. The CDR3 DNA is TGTGCCAGCAGCCCCGACCGCTTCTCCTACGAGCAGTACTTC.

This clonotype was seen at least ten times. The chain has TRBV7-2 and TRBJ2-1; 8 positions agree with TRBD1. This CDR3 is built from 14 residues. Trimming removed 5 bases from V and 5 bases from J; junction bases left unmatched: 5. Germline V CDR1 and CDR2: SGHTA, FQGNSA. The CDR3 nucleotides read TGTGCCAGCAGCCCCCGGACAGGGCACAATGAGCAGTTCTTC. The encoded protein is CASSPRTGHNEQFF.

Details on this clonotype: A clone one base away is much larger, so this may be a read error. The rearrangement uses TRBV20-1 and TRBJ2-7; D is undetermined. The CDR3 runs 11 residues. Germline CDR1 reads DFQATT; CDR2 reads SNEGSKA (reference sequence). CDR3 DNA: TGCAGTGCCATTAGAGGCTACGTGCAGTACTTC. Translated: CSAIRGYVQYF.

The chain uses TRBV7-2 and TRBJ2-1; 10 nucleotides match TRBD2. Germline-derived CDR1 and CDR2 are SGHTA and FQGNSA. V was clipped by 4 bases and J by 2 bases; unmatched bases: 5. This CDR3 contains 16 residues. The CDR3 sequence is CASSSKRGGPYNEQFF. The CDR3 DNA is TGTGCCAGCAGCTCAAAGCGGGGGGGCCCCTACAATGAGCAGTTCTTC.

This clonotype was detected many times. The CDR3 DNA reads TGCAGTGCAGTTACTAACTATGGCTACACCTTC. It is translated as CSAVTNYGYTF. This chain uses TRBV20-1 with TRBJ1-2; D uncertain. This CDR3 has 11 residues. V gave up 6 bases and J gave up 0 bases, with 5 bases separating them. In germline, CDR1 is DFQATT, CDR2 SNEGSKA (reference sequence).

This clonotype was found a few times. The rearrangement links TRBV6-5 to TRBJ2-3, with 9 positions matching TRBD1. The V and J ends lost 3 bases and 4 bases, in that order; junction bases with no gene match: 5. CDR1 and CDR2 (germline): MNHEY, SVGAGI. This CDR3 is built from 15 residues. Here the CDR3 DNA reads TGTGCCAGCAGTTATTCGACAGGGGGGGCAGATACGCAGTATTTT. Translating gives CASSYSTGGADTQYF.

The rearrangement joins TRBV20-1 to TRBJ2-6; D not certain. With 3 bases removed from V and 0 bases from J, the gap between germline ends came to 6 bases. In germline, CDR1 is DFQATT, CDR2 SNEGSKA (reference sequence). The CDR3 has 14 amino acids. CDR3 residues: CSASGISGANVLTF. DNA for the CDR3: TGCAGTGCTAGTGGGATCTCTGGGGCCAACGTCCTGACTTTC.

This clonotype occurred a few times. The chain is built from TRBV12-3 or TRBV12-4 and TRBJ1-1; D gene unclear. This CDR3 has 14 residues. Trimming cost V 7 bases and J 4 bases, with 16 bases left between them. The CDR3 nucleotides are TGTGCCAGCACTCCCCGTCGTGGGTTCACTGAAGCTTTCTTT. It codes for CASTPRRGFTEAFF.

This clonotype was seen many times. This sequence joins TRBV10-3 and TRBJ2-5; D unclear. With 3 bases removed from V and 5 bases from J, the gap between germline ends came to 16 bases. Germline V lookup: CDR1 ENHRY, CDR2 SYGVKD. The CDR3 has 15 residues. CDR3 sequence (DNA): TGTGCCATCAGTGACGGTATCGGCCATCCGGAGACCCAGTACTTC. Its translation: CAISDGIGHPETQYF.

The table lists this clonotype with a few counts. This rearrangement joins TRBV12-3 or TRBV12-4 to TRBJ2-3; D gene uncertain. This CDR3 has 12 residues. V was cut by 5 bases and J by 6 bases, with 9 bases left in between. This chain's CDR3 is CASSPPHDTQYF. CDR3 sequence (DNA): TGTGCCAGCAGTCCTCCCCATGATACGCAGTATTTT.

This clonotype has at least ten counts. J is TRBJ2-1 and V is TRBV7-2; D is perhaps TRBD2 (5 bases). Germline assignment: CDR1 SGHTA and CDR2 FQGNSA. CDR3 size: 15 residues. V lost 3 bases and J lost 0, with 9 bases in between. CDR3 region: CASSLGVASYNEQFF. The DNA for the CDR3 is TGTGCCAGCAGCTTGGGAGTCGCCTCCTACAATGAGCAGTTCTTC.

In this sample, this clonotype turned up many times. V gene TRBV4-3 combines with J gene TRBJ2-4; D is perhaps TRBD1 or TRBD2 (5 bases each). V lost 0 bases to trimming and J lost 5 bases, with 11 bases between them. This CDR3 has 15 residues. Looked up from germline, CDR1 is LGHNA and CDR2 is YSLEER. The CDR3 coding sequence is TGCGCCAGCAGCCAAGATGGGACGGCCCAAAACATTCAGTACTTC. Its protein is CASSQDGTAQNIQYF.

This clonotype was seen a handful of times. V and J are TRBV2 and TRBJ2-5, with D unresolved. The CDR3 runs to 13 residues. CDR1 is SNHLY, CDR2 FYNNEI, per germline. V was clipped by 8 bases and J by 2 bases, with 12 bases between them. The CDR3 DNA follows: TGTGCCAGCGGTCGGCACCCTCAAGAGACCCAGTACTTC. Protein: CASGRHPQETQYF.

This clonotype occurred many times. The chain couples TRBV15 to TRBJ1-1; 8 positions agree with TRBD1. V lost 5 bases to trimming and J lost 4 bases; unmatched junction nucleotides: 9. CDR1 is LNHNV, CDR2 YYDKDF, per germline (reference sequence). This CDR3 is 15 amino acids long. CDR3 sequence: CATSGYRGGGTEAFF. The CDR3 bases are TGTGCCACCAGCGGATACAGGGGGGGAGGCACTGAAGCTTTCTTT.

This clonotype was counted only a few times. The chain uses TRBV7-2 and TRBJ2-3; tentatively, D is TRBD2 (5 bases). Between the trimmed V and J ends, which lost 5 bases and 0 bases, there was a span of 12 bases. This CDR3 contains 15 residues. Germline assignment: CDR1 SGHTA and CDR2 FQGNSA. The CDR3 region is CASSHTRTSTDTQYF. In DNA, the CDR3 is TGTGCCAGCAGCCATACCAGGACTAGCACAGATACGCAGTATTTT.

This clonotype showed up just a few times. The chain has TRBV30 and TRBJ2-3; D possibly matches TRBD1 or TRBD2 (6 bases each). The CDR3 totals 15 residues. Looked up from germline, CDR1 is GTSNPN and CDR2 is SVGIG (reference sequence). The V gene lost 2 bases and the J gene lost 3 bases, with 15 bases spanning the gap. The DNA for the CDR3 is TGTGCCTGGAGTTCTATTAGGGGGGTGACAGATACGCAGTATTTT. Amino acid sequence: CAWSSIRGVTDTQYF.

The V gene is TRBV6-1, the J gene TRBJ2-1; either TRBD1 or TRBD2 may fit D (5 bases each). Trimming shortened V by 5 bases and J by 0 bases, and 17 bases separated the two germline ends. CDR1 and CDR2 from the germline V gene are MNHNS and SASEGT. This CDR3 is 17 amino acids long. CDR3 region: CASSILGVSSSYNEQFF. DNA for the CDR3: TGTGCCAGCAGTATCCTGGGGGTATCTAGCTCCTACAATGAGCAGTTCTTC.